Detailed here is one TCR beta chain. This specimen belongs to a study of blood T cell repertoires in COVID-19. Study-level background: Donors in the United States, Italy and Spain gave samples during acute or convalescent COVID-19.

Between the trimmed V and J ends, which lost 0 bases and 6 bases, there was a span of 15 bases. The CDR3 runs 16 residues. The germline V gene has CDR1 LGHNA and CDR2 YNFKEQ. Study processing details: How many nucleated cells were present was estimated from reference gene primer amplification. Only in-frame clones appear in the TCRdb table, and some are missing; sequencing was by immunoSEQ multiplex PCR. D and trimming come from the DNA, and the V and J calls and clone size come from that table. This table holds approximately 100,000 clones, 75% to 90% found once. The V gene is TRBV4-2, the J gene TRBJ1-5, with TRBD1 as a possible D gene (6 bases). The source material was peripheral blood. The sequence came from a human donor in a cohort sampled during active or convalescent COVID-19. The CDR3 DNA reads as TGTGCCAGCAGCCAAGACGATGTAGGGGGTAGTCAGCCCCAGCATTTT. Translated: CASSQDDVGGSQPQHF.